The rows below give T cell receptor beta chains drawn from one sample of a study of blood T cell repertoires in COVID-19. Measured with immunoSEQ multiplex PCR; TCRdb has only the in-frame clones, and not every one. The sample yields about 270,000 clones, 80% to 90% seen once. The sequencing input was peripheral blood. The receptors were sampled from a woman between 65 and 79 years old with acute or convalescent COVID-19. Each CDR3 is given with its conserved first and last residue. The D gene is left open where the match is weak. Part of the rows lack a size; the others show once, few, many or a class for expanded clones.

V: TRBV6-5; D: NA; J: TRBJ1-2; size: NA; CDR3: CASSSSPGAGGYTF; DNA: TGTGCCAGCAGTTCCTCCCCAGGGGCGGGTGGCTACACCTTC
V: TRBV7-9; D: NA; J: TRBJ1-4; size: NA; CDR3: CASSSARQSNEKLFF; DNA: TGTGCCAGCAGCTCCGCCCGACAGTCTAATGAAAAACTGTTTTTT
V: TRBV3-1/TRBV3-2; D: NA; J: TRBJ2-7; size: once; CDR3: CASSQDRGSSRAYEQYF; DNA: TGTGCCAGCAGCCAAGATCGGGGTAGCTCTAGGGCCTACGAGCAGTACTTC
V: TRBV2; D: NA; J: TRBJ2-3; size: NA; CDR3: CASLVLNPRTDTQYF; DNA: TGTGCCAGCTTAGTACTAAATCCTCGCACAGATACGCAGTATTTT
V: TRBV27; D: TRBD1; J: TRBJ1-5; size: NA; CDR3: CASSRAATGGSFHQPQHF; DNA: TGTGCCAGCAGCCGGGCTGCGACAGGGGGCAGTTTTCATCAGCCCCAGCATTTT
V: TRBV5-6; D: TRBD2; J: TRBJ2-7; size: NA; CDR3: CASSLRRGGSYEQYF; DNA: TGTGCCAGCAGCTTAAGGCGGGGGGGCTCCTACGAGCAGTACTTC
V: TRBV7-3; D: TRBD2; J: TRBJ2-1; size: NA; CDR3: CASSSLGTRSGDEQFF; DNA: TGTGCCAGCAGCTCCCTCGGGACTAGGAGCGGCGATGAGCAGTTCTTC
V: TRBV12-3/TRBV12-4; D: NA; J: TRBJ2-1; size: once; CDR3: CASSLAGGEQFF; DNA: TGTGCCAGCAGTTTAGCCGGGGGTGAGCAGTTCTTC
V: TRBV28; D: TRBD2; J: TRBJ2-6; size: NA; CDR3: CASIPGGAGGSGANVLTF; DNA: TGTGCCAGCATCCCCGGGGGGGCTGGAGGCTCTGGGGCCAACGTCCTGACTTTC
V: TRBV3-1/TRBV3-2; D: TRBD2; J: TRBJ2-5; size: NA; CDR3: CASSQVSGGGLETQYF; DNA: TGTGCCAGCAGCCAAGTGTCGGGCGGGGGGCTGGAGACCCAGTACTTC
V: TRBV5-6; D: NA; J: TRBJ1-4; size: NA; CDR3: CASSLKGANEKLFF; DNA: TGTGCCAGCAGCTTGAAGGGAGCTAATGAAAAACTGTTTTTT
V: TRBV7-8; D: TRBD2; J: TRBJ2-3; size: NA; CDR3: CASSLASGGLSTDTQYF; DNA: TGTGCCAGCAGCTTAGCTAGCGGGGGGCTCAGCACAGATACGCAGTATTTT
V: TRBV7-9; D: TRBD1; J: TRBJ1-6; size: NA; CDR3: CASSSQQGAGSPLHF; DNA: TGTGCCAGCAGCTCTCAACAGGGGGCAGGTTCACCCCTCCACTTT
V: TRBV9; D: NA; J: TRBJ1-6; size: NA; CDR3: CASSVGGRSNSPLHF; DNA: TGTGCCAGCAGCGTCGGCGGCAGATCTAATTCACCCCTCCACTTT
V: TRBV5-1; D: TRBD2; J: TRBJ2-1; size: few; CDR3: CASSLETSGGSNEQFF; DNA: TGCGCCAGCAGCTTGGAGACTAGCGGGGGGAGCAATGAGCAGTTCTTC
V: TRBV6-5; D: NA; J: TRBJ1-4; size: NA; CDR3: CASSRTVNEKLFF; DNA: TGTGCCAGCAGCCGGACAGTGAATGAAAAACTGTTTTTT
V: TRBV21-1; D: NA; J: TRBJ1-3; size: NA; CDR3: CASSKEGTCRRGNTIYF; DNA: TGTGCCAGCAGCAAAGAGGGGACTTGCCGGAGGGGAAACACCATATATTTT
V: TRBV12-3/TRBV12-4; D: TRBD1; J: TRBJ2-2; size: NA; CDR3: CASRTGNTGELFF; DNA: TGTGCCTCCAGGACAGGGAACACCGGGGAGCTGTTTTTT
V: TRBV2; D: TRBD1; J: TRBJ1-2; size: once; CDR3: CASSERDRAYGYTF; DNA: TGTGCCAGCAGTGAGAGGGACAGGGCTTATGGCTACACCTTC
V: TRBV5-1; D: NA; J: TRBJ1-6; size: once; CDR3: CASNPLGEGNSPLHF; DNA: TGCGCCAGCAACCCCCTTGGGGAGGGAAATTCACCCCTCCACTTT
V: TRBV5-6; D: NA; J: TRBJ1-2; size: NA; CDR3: CASSLRTGYTF; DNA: TGTGCCAGCAGCTTAAGGACAGGCTACACCTTC
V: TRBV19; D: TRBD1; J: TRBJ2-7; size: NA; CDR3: CASSKTPGGDTLQQYF; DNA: TGTGCCAGTAGTAAAACCCCAGGGGGCGACACTCTACAGCAGTACTTC
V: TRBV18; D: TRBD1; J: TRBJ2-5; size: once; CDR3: CASSPGTGRETQYF; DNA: TGTGCCAGCTCACCCGGGACAGGGAGGGAGACCCAGTACTTC
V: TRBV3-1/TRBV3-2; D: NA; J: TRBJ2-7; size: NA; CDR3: CASSQGVSPYEQYF; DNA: TGTGCCAGCAGCCAAGGAGTCTCCCCCTACGAGCAGTACTTC
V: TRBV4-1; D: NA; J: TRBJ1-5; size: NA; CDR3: CASSQASSQRGWGNQPQHF; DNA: TGCGCCAGCAGCCAAGCTTCGAGCCAAAGGGGATGGGGCAATCAGCCCCAGCATTTT
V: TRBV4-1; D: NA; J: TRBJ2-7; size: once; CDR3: CASSQDYRTYEQYF; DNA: TGCGCCAGCAGCCAAGATTACAGGACCTACGAGCAGTACTTC
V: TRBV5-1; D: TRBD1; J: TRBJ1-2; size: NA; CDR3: CASSLDRQGSNYGYTF; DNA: TGCGCCAGCAGCCTGGACCGACAGGGAAGTAACTATGGCTACACCTTC
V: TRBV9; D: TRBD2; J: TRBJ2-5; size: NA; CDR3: CASSVSGGGAETQYF; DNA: TGTGCCAGCAGCGTATCTGGCGGGGGGGCAGAGACCCAGTACTTC
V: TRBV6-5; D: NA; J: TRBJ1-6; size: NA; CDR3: CASTSQGYSPLHF; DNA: TGTGCCAGCACTTCCCAGGGTTATTCACCCCTCCACTTT
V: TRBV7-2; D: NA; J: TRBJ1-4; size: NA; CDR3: CASSLEPLEKLFF; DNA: TGTGCCAGCAGCTTAGAGCCGTTGGAAAAACTGTTTTTT
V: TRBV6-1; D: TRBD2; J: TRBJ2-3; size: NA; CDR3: CASSEDIGRGGVPDTQYF; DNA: TGTGCCAGCAGTGAAGACATTGGGCGGGGGGGTGTACCAGATACGCAGTATTTT
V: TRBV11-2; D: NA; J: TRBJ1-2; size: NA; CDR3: CASSLETASGGYTF; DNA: TGTGCCAGCAGCCTGGAGACAGCCTCGGGTGGCTACACCTTC
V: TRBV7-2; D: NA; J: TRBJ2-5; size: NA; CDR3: CASSERLDRETQYF; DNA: TGTGCCAGCAGTGAACGACTAGACCGAGAGACCCAGTACTTC
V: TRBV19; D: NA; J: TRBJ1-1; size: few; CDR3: CASSGVMGGMNTEAFF; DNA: TGTGCCAGTAGTGGGGTGATGGGAGGCATGAACACTGAAGCTTTCTTT
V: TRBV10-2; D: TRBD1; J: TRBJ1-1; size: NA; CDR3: CASSGGQGVTEAFF; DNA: TGCGCCAGCAGTGGTGGACAGGGGGTCACTGAAGCTTTCTTT
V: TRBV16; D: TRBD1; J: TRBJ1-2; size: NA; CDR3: CASSRQTGRSNYGYTF; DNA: TGTGCCAGCAGCCGCCAGACAGGGCGCTCTAACTATGGCTACACCTTC
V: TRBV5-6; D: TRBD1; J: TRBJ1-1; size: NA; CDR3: CASSRQGPTEAFF; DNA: TGTGCCAGCAGCCGACAGGGCCCCACTGAAGCTTTCTTT
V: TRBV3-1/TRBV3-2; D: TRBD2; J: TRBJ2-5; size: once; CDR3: CASSQDQATGGETQYF; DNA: TGTGCCAGCAGCCAAGATCAGGCTACGGGGGGAGAGACCCAGTACTTC
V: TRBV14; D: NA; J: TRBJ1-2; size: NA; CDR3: CASSQEGNLQGRRF; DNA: TGTGCCAGCAGCCAAGAAGGGAATTTACAGGGAAGGCGCTTC
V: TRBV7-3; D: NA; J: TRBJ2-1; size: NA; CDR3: CASSLTRAYNEQFF; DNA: TGTGCCAGCTCCTTGACTAGAGCCTACAATGAGCAGTTCTTC
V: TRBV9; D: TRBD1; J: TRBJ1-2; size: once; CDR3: CASSVEGQGSREPSGYTF; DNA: TGTGCCAGCAGCGTAGAGGGACAGGGGAGTCGGGAACCCTCTGGCTACACCTTC
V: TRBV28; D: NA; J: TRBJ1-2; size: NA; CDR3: CASSFIGGTVGYTF; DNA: TGTGCCAGCAGTTTTATTGGGGGCACGGTAGGCTACACCTTC
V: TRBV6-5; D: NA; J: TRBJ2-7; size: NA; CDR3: CASSYSEGSSEQYF; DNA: TGTGCCAGCAGTTACTCAGAGGGATCTAGCGAGCAGTACTTC
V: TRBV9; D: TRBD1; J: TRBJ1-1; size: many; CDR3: CASSVDSGGRSNTEAFF; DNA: TGTGCCAGCAGCGTAGATTCAGGGGGGAGGTCGAACACTGAAGCTTTCTTT
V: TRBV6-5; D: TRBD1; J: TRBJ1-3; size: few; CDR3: CASSRTGEGGNTIYF; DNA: TGTGCCAGCAGCAGGACAGGGGAAGGGGGAAACACCATATATTTT
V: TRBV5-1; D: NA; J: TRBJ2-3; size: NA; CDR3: CASSLVGARTDTQYF; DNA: TGCGCCAGCAGCTTGGTTGGGGCGCGCACAGATACGCAGTATTTT
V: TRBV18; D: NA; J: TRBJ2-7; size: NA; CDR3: CASSPSRLYEQYF; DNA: TGTGCCAGCTCACCGAGCCGCCTTTACGAGCAGTACTTC
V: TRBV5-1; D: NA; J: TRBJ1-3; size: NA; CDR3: CASSLAGISYGNTIYF; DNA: TGCGCCAGCAGCTTAGCAGGGATCTCGTACGGAAACACCATATATTTT
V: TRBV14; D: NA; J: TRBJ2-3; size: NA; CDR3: CASSQVGASRDTQYF; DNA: TGTGCCAGCAGCCAAGTGGGGGCGTCGAGGGATACGCAGTATTTT
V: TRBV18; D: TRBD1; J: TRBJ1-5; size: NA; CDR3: CASSPGDRVRNQPQHF; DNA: TGTGCCAGCTCACCGGGGGACAGGGTTCGGAATCAGCCCCAGCATTTT
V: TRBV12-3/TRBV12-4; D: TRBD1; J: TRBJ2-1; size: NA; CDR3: CASSRGTGSEQFF; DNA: TGTGCCAGCAGTCGAGGGACAGGTAGTGAGCAGTTCTTC
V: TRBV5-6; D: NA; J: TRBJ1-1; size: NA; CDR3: CASSLGRGRTVRAFF; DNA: TGTGCCAGCAGCTTGGGCCGAGGGCGGACAGTGAGAGCTTTCTTT
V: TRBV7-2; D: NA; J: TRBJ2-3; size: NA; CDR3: CASRQSGADTQYF; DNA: TGTGCCAGCAGACAATCAGGGGCAGATACGCAGTATTTT